One sample yielded the 5 T cell receptor beta chains listed below, sequenced in a study of blood T cell repertoires in COVID-19. The table came from immunoSEQ multiplex PCR; TCRdb's copy has only in-frame clones and leaves some out. The sample shows about 260,000 clones, around nine tenths of them seen only once. Source material: peripheral blood. Receptor source: a woman aged 60-75 years with COVID-19, enrolled during active disease.

This sequence joins TRBV6-5 and TRBJ1-1, with a possible D match to TRBD1 (5 bases). V dropped 9 bases and J dropped 1 base, with 18 bases sitting between them. This CDR3 has 15 residues. CDR1 MNHEY and CDR2 SVGAGI come from the germline V gene. CDR3 sequence reads: CASPPLQGANTEAFF. CDR3 DNA: TGTGCCAGTCCCCCTCTTCAGGGCGCGAACACTGAAGCTTTCTTT.

V and J are TRBV19 and TRBJ2-3; TRBD2 agrees at 8 bases. This CDR3 spans 17 amino acids. The germline CDR1 and CDR2 sequences are LNHDA and SQIVND (reference sequence). V trimming: 9 bases; J trimming: 0 bases; junction bases outside the gene matches: 14. This CDR3 reads CASTTLGTGGSTDTQYF. The CDR3 DNA sequence: TGTGCCAGCACTACCTTGGGGACGGGAGGGAGCACAGATACGCAGTATTTT.

This rearrangement joins TRBV5-1 to TRBJ2-2, with 7 bases matching TRBD2. Germline V gene lookup returns CDR1 SGHRS and CDR2 YFSETQ. CDR3 length: 14 residues. J was trimmed by 6 bases and V by 4 bases; bases with no gene match: 6. This chain's CDR3 is CASSGGGLAGELFF. CDR3 sequence (DNA): TGCGCCAGCAGCGGAGGCGGACTAGCCGGGGAGCTGTTTTTT.

The chain recombines TRBV19 with TRBJ1-5; 9 nucleotides line up with TRBD1. The V and J ends lost 5 bases and 2 bases, in that order; junction bases with no gene match: 16. CDR1 is LNHDA and CDR2 is SQIVND in the germline V gene (reference sequence). The CDR3 is made up of 19 amino acids. The CDR3 DNA sequence: TGTGCCAGTAGTCCCAACACCGGGACAGGGCCCAGAGGCAATCAGCCCCAGCATTTT. It translates to CASSPNTGTGPRGNQPQHF.

V and J are TRBV24-1 and TRBJ1-4; tentative D call: TRBD1 (5 bases). The CDR3 loop spans 14 amino acids. The V gene lost 4 bases and the J gene lost 6 bases, with 11 bases spanning the gap. The germline CDR1 and CDR2 sequences are KGHDR and SFDVKD. The CDR3 is CATSEGRDYEKLFF. DNA for the CDR3: TGTGCCACCAGTGAGGGCAGGGATTATGAAAAACTGTTTTTT.